The rows below give T cell receptor beta chains drawn from one sample of a study of cytomegalovirus exposure and HLA in healthy donors. Sequencing was performed with immunoSEQ multiplex PCR; in TCRdb, only in-frame clones are kept and a portion is missing. Among roughly 200,000 clones listed, around 80% were seen once. Source material: PBMCs. All receptors derive from a woman in her 30s in good health and CMV-seronegative. The CDR3 runs from the conserved cysteine through the conserved F or W. The order of the fields is CDR3 length, V gene, J gene, CDR3 protein.

13	TRBV5-6	TRBJ1-1	CASSLGEGTEAFF
18	TRBV27	TRBJ2-2	CASSLTPLAGGNTGELFF
15	TRBV5-1	TRBJ2-5	CASSLGDRDQETQYF
10	TRBV20-1	TRBJ1-1	CRTGNTEAFF
15	TRBV15	TRBJ2-7	CATSRGGTSTYEQYF
17	TRBV4-1	TRBJ2-7	CASSQGPAGYSRYEQYF
13	TRBV21-1	TRBJ2-7	CASSTHNQYEQYF
12	TRBV29-1	TRBJ2-5	CSQTRGSETQYF
14	TRBV7-2	TRBJ2-7	CASSLAGKIYEQYF
16	TRBV5-1	TRBJ2-1	CASSFQTGSSYNEQFF
15	TRBV5-1	TRBJ1-4	CASRASGATNEKLFF
16	TRBV5-1	TRBJ2-1	CASSLVQGISYNEQFF
16	TRBV7-8	TRBJ2-3	CASSLVGRGYLDTQYF
15	TRBV28	TRBJ2-7	CASSSGGLVSHEQYF
13	TRBV27	TRBJ1-1	CASSLGGLTEAFF
13	TRBV9	TRBJ1-2	CASSQGGVYGYTF
20	TRBV5-1	TRBJ2-5	CASSLSLAGATPGRQETQYF
16	TRBV28	TRBJ2-7	CASSLMQGVSSYEQYF
14	TRBV7-9	TRBJ2-7	CASSPGQGTYEQYF
14	TRBV7-6	TRBJ1-6	CASSQGRGNSPLHF
13	TRBV6-5	TRBJ1-4	CASRTDRAEKLFF
14	TRBV27	TRBJ1-4	CASSLSWTGGELFF